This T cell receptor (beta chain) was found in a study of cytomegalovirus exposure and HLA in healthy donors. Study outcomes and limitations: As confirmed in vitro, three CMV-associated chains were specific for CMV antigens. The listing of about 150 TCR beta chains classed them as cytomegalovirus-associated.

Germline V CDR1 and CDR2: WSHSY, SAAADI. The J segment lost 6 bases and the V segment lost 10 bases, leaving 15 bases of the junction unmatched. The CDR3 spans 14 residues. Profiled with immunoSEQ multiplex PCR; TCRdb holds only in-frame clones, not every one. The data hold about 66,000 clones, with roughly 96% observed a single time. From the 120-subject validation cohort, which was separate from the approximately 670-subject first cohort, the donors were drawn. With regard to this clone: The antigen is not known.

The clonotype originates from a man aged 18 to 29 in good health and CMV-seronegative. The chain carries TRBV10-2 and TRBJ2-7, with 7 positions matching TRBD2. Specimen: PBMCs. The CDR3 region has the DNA TGCGCCACCCGGCTTTGGCGGGAGTTCACCGAGCAGTACTTC. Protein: CATRLWREFTEQYF.